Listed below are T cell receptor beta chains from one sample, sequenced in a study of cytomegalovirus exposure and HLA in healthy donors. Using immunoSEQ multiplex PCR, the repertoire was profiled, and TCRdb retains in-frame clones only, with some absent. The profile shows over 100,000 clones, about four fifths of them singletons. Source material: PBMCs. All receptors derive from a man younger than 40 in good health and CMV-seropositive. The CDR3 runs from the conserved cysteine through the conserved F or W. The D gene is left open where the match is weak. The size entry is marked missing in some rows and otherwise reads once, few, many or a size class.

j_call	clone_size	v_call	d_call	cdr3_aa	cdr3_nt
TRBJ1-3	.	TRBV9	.	CASSSSSPDRSGNTIYF	TGTGCCAGCAGCTCAAGTTCCCCTGACAGGTCTGGAAACACCATATATTTT
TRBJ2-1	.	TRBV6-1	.	CASSELALSYNEQFF	TGTGCCAGCAGTGAACTAGCGTTATCCTACAATGAGCAGTTCTTC
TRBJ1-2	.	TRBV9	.	CASKRAGAYSNYGYTF	TGTGCCAGCAAAAGGGCAGGGGCTTACTCTAACTATGGCTACACCTTC
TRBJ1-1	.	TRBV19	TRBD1	CASSSEGQGAWPEAFF	TGTGCCAGTAGTTCCGAAGGACAGGGGGCGTGGCCTGAAGCTTTCTTT
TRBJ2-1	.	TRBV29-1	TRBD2	CSVEGTSRVGEQFF	TGCAGCGTTGAGGGGACTAGTCGAGTCGGTGAGCAGTTCTTC
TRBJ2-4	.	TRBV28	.	CASSETTEAKNIQYF	TGTGCCAGCAGTGAGACGACAGAAGCCAAAAACATTCAGTACTTC
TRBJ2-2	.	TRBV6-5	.	CASSTGRRELFF	TGTGCCAGCAGTACCGGGAGACGGGAGCTGTTTTTT
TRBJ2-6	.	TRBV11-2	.	CATPEGSGANVLTF	TGTGCCACCCCGGAGGGGTCTGGGGCCAACGTCCTGACTTTC
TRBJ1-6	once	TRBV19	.	CATTQNRDSPLHF	TGTGCCACGACTCAGAACAGGGATTCACCCCTCCACTTT
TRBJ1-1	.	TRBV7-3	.	CASSPEPNTEAFF	TGTGCCAGCAGCCCCGAGCCGAACACTGAAGCTTTCTTT
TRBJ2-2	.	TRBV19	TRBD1	CASKPLKGPGQGTGELFF	TGTGCCAGTAAACCCCTTAAAGGACCGGGACAGGGTACCGGGGAGCTGTTTTTT
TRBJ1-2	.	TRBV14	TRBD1	CASSSDRESGYTF	TGTGCCAGCAGCTCGGACAGGGAGTCTGGCTACACCTTC
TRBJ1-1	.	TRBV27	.	CASSLWRGLGTEAFF	TGTGCCAGCAGTTTATGGCGAGGTCTCGGTACTGAAGCTTTCTTT
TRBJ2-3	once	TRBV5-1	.	CASSYSGSSDTQYF	TGCGCCAGCAGCTATTCGGGGAGTTCAGATACGCAGTATTTT
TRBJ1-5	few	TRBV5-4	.	CASSLVRLSNQPQHF	TGTGCCAGCAGCTTGGTTCGGTTAAGCAATCAGCCCCAGCATTTT
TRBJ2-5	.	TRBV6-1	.	CASLLWGQGETQYF	TGTGCCAGCCTCCTCTGGGGGCAGGGAGAGACCCAGTACTTC
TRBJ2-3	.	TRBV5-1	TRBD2	CASSLGPSGNTDTQYF	TGCGCCAGCAGCTTGGGCCCTAGCGGAAACACAGATACGCAGTATTTT
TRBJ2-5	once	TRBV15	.	CATSRDSGGETQYF	TGTGCCACCAGCAGAGATAGCGGAGGTGAGACCCAGTACTTC
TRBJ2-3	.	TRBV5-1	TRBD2	CASSLVGGGLSTDTQYF	TGCGCCAGCAGCTTGGTCGGCGGGGGGCTTAGCACAGATACGCAGTATTTT
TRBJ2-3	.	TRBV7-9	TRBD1	CATGTGFFKGTDTQYF	TGTGCCACTGGGACAGGGTTTTTCAAAGGCACAGATACGCAGTATTTT
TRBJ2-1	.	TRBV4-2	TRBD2	CASSQDPPWRGRGYNEQFF	TGTGCCAGCAGCCAAGATCCCCCCTGGCGAGGGAGGGGCTACAATGAGCAGTTCTTC
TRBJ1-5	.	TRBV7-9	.	CASSLGQSNQPQHF	TGTGCCAGCAGCTTAGGACAGAGCAATCAGCCCCAGCATTTT
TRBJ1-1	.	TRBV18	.	CASSPRMQGATEAFF	TGTGCCAGCTCACCACGAATGCAAGGGGCCACTGAAGCTTTCTTT
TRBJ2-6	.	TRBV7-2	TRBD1	CASSLIRTGGSGANVLTF	TGTGCCAGCAGCCTGATCCGGACAGGGGGTTCTGGGGCCAACGTCCTGACTTTC
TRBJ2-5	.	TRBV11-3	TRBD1	CASSLGWTGVETQYF	TGTGCCAGCAGCTTGGGCTGGACAGGGGTAGAGACCCAGTACTTC
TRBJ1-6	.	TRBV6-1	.	CASRSSSYNSPLHF	TGTGCCAGCAGGTCCAGCTCCTATAATTCACCCCTCCACTTT
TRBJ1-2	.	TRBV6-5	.	CASLAGGGYTF	TGTGCCAGTCTGGCGGGGGGTGGCTACACCTTC
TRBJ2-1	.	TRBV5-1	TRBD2	CATHPGVAGNEQFF	TGCGCCACACACCCGGGGGTAGCGGGAAATGAGCAGTTCTTC
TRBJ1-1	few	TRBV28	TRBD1	CASRQQGASTEAFF	TGTGCCAGCAGACAACAGGGGGCGTCCACTGAAGCTTTCTTT
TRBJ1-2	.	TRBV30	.	CAWEQSPYGYTF	TGTGCCTGGGAACAGAGCCCCTATGGCTACACCTTC
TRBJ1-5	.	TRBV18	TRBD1	CASSHQGVTNQPQHF	TGTGCCAGCTCACACCAGGGGGTTACCAATCAGCCCCAGCATTTT
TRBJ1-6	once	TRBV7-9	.	CASSFEAGVRYNSPLHF	TGTGCCAGCAGCTTCGAAGCAGGGGTCAGATATAATTCACCCCTCCACTTT
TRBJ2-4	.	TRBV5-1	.	CASSLSGAKNIQYF	TGCGCCAGCAGCCTAAGCGGTGCCAAAAACATTCAGTACTTC
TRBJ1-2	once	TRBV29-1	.	CSVGREDGYTF	TGCAGCGTTGGTCGGGAGGATGGCTACACCTTC
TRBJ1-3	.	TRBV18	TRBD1	CASSGAGGSSGNTIYF	TGTGCCAGCTCAGGCGCAGGGGGAAGCTCTGGAAACACCATATATTTT
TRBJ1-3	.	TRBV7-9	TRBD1	CASSLEGGQGAGNTIYF	TGTGCCAGCAGCTTAGAGGGAGGACAGGGGGCTGGAAACACCATATATTTT